This T cell receptor (beta chain) was obtained from a study of shared clonotypes between healthy human individuals. The assay ran at deep level. TCRdb's table, derived via immunoSEQ multiplex PCR, lists solely in-frame clones and lacks some. The repertoire holds 1 million to 1.3 million clones, with around 82% as singletons. There are 13 residues in the CDR3. The V and J ends lost 3 bases and 3 bases respectively, with 8 bases between them. The V gene's germline CDR1 is SEHNR and CDR2 FQNEAQ (reference sequence). Details on this clone: Other DNA sequences from this sample encode an identical CDR3 as well.

The specimen was memory CD4+ T cells from PBMCs. The subset denotes: CD45RA-negative fraction. The gene calls are TRBV7-9 and TRBJ1-1, with D unresolved. The sequence came from a man aged 18 to 35 in good health. Some clones in this sample may be carry-over from other donors' samples. The CDR3 is CASSFGGDTEAFF. In DNA form, the CDR3 reads TGTGCCAGCAGCTTCGGTGGGGACACTGAAGCTTTCTTT.